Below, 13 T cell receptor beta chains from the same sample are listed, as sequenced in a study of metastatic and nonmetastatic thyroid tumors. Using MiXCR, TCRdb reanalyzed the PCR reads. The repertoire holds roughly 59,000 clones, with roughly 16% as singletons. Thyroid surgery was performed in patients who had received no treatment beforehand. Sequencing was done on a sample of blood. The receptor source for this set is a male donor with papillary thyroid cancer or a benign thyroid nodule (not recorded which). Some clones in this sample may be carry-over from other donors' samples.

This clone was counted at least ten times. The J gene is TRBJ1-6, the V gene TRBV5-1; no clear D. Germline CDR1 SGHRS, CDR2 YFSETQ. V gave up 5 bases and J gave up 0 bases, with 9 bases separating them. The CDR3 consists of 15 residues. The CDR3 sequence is CASSGESSYNSPLHF. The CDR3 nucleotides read TGCGCCAGCAGTGGGGAGAGCTCCTATAATTCACCCCTCCACTTT.

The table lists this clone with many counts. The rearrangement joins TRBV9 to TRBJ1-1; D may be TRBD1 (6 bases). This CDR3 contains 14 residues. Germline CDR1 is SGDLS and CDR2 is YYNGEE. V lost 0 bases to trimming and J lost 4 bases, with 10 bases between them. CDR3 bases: TGTGCCAGCAGCGTAGTGGGGGCGGGCACTGAAGCTTTCTTT. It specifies CASSVVGAGTEAFF.

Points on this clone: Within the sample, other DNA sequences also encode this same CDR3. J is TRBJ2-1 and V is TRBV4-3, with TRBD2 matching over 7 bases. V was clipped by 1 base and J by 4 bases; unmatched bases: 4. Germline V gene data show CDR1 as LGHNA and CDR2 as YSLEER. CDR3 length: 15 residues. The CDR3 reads CASSQALAEYNEQFF. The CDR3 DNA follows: TGCGCCAGCAGCCAAGCCCTAGCGGAGTACAATGAGCAGTTCTTC.

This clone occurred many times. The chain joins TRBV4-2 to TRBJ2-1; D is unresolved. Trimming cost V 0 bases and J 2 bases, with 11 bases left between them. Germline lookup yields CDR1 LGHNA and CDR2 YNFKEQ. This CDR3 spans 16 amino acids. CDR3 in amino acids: CASSQDFGDPYNEQFF. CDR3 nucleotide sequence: TGTGCCAGCAGCCAAGATTTTGGAGATCCCTACAATGAGCAGTTCTTC.

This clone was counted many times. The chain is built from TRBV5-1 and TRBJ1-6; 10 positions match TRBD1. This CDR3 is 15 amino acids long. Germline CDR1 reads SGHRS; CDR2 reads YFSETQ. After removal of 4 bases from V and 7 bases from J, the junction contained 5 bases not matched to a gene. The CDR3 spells CASSATGGQNSPLHF. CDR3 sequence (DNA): TGCGCCAGCAGCGCGACAGGGGGCCAAAATTCACCCCTCCACTTT.

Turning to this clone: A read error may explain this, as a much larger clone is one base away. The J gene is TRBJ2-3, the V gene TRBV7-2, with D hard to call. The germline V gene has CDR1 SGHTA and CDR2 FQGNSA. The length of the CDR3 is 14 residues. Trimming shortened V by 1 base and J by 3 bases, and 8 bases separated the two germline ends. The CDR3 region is CASSLERKTDTQYF. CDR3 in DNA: TGTGCCAGCAGCTTAGAGCGTAAAACAGATACGCAGTATTTT.

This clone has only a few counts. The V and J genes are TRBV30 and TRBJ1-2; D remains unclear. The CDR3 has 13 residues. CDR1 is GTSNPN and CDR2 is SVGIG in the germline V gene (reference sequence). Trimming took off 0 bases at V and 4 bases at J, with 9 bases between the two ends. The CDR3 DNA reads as TGTGCCTGGAGTGTAGGACTCACCTATGGCTACACCTTC. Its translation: CAWSVGLTYGYTF.

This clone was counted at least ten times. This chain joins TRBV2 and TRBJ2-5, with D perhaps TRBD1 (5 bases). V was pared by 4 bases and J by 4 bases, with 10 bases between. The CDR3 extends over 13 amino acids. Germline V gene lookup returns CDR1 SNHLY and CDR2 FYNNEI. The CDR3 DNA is TGTGCCAGCAGTGGGACAATCGGAGAGACCCAGTACTTC. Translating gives CASSGTIGETQYF.

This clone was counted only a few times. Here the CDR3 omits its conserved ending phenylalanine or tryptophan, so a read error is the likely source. CDR3: CASSTGPLGRSYEQYL. CDR3 nucleotide sequence: TGTGCCAGCAGTACAGGCCCCCTAGGCAGATCCTACGAGCAGTACCTC. This chain connects TRBV6-1 to TRBJ2-7; tentative D call: TRBD1 (5 bases). Germline V gene data show CDR1 as MNHNS and CDR2 as SASEGT. The length of the CDR3 is 16 residues. Trimming removed 5 bases from V and 1 base from J, with 18 bases in between.

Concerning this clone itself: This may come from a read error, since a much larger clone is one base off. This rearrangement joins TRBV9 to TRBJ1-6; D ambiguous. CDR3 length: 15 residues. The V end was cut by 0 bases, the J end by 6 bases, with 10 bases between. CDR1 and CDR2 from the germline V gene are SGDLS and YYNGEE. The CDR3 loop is CASSVAREVNSPLHF. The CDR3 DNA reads TGTGCCAGCAGCGTAGCGCGGGAGGTTAATTCACCCCTCCACTTT.

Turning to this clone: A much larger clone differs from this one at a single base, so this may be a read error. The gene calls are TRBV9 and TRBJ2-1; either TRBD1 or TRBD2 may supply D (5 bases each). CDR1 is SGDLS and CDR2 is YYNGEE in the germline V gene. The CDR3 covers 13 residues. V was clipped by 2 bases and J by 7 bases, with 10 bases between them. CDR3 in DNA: TGTGCCAGCAGCGTGGGGACGGCAAATGAGCAGTTCTTC. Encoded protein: CASSVGTANEQFF. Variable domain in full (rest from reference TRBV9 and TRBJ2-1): DSGVTQTPKHLITATGQRVTLRCSPRSGDLSVYWYQQSLDQGLQFLIQYYNGEERAKGNILERFSAQQFPDLHSELNLSSLELGDSALYFCASSVGTANEQFFGPGTRLTVL.

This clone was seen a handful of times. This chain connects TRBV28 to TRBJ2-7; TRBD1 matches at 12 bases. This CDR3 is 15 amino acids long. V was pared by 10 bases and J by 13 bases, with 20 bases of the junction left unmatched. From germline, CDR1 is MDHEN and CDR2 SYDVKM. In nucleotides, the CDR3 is TGTGCCACCTCGGAGGGGGGACAGGGGGCACTCGATCATTACGTC. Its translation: CATSEGGQGALDHYV.

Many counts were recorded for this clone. The CDR3 is CASSFLEGAYEAFF. DNA for the CDR3: TGTGCCAGCAGCTTTCTGGAAGGGGCCTATGAAGCTTTCTTT. This rearrangement joins TRBV7-9 to TRBJ1-1; D perhaps matches TRBD1 (5 bases). Germline assignment: CDR1 SEHNR and CDR2 FQNEAQ (reference sequence). Trimming shortened V by 3 bases and J by 7 bases, and 15 bases separated the two germline ends. CDR3 length: 14 residues.